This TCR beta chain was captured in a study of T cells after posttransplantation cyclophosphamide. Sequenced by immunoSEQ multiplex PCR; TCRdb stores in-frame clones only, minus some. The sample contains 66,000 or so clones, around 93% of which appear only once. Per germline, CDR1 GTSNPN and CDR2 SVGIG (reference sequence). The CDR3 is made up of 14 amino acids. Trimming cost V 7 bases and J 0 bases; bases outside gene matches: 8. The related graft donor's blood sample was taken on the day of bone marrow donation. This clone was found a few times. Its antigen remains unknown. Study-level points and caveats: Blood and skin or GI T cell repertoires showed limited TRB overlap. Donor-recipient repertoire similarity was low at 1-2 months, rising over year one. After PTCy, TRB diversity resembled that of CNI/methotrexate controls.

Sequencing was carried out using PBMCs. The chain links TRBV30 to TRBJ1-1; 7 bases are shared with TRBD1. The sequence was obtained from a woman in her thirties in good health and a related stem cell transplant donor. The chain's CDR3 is CAFAGTVMNTEAFF. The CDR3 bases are TGTGCCTTTGCCGGGACAGTCATGAACACTGAAGCTTTCTTT.